Following are 18 T cell receptor beta chains from one sample sequenced in a study of cytomegalovirus exposure and HLA in healthy donors. The study ran its PCR with 60 Vbeta and 13 Jbeta primers. TCRdb keeps only in-frame clones here, not all; method: immunoSEQ multiplex PCR. Here the sample spans about 180,000 clones, approximately 81% being singletons. The sequencing sample was made of PBMCs. Receptor source: a female donor in good health and CMV-seronegative.

The chain carries TRBV11-3 and TRBJ2-7, with 7 bases matching TRBD2. The V gene end was trimmed by 1 base and the J gene end by 9 bases; junction bases not matched to a gene: 3. The CDR3 loop spans 12 amino acids. The germline V gene encodes CDR1 SGHNT and CDR2 YENEEA. The CDR3 coding sequence is TGTGCCAGCAGCTTAGGATCGGGGGGGCAGTACTTC. It translates to CASSLGSGGQYF.

The rearrangement links TRBV28 to TRBJ2-5; D remains unclear. V lost 5 bases and J lost 4, with 11 bases in between. The CDR3 has 13 amino acids. CDR1 MDHEN and CDR2 SYDVKM come from the germline V gene. The CDR3 reads CASSTSSRETQYF. The CDR3 DNA sequence: TGTGCCAGCAGTACGTCCTCCAGAGAGACCCAGTACTTC. Full variable domain (rest looked up from reference TRBV28 and TRBJ2-5): DVKVTQSSRYLVKRTGEKVFLECVQDMDHENMFWYRQDPGLGLRLIYFSYDVKMKEKGDIPEGYSVSREKKERFSLILESASTNQTSMYLCASSTSSRETQYFGPGTRLLVL.

This sequence joins TRBV9 and TRBJ2-3, with 7 nucleotides matching TRBD2. Germline V gives CDR1 SGDLS, CDR2 YYNGEE. V gave up 3 bases and J gave up 1 base; unmatched junction bases: 8. The CDR3 extends over 16 amino acids. In DNA form, the CDR3 reads TGTGCCAGCAGCGATTTGTTGGGGGGGGGCACAGATACGCAGTATTTT. Translated: CASSDLLGGGTDTQYF.

The chain employs TRBV4-3 and TRBJ2-5; 7 bases are a match to TRBD1. The better agreement between TRBJ2-7 and the DNA end casts doubt on the J call. CDR3 size: 14 residues. From germline, CDR1 is LGHNA and CDR2 YSLEER. The chain's CDR3 is CASSPMGDSYEQYF. In DNA, the CDR3 is TGCGCCAGCAGCCCCATGGGGGACAGCTACGAGCAGTACTTC.

The rearrangement joins TRBV7-2 to TRBJ2-7; 7 bases map to TRBD2. The CDR3 sequence is 16 residues long. The V gene's germline CDR1 is SGHTA and CDR2 FQGNSA. V gave up 3 bases and J gave up 0 bases; unmatched junction bases: 8. Here the CDR3 DNA reads TGTGCCAGCAGCTTCCAACCGGGACTAAGCTCCTACGAGCAGTACTTC. Encoded protein: CASSFQPGLSSYEQYF.

This clone has just a few counts. The V and J genes are TRBV4-2 and TRBJ2-2; 9 bases align to TRBD2. The CDR3 is 15 residues long. J lost 3 bases, V lost 3 bases, and 2 bases had no gene match. CDR1 LGHNA and CDR2 YNFKEQ come from the germline V gene. This chain's CDR3 is CASSQSGGYTGELFF. CDR3 coding DNA: TGTGCCAGCAGCCAGAGCGGGGGGTACACCGGGGAGCTGTTTTTT.

The J gene is TRBJ1-1, the V gene TRBV2; D may be TRBD1 (5 bases). Trimming took off 6 bases at V and 0 bases at J, with 14 bases between the two ends. The CDR3 runs to 15 residues. The germline V gene has CDR1 SNHLY and CDR2 FYNNEI. The CDR3 sequence: CASRGGWPMNTEAFF. The CDR3 bases are TGTGCCAGCAGGGGGGGGTGGCCGATGAACACTGAAGCTTTCTTT.

The chain is built from TRBV6-5 and TRBJ1-6; unclear D gene. The CDR3 spans 15 residues. V lost 0 bases and J lost 7, with 10 bases in between. The germline gives CDR1 MNHEY, CDR2 SVGAGI. Here the CDR3 reads CASSYSEGINSPLHF. The CDR3 bases are TGTGCCAGCAGTTACTCGGAGGGAATCAATTCACCCCTCCACTTT.

The chain combines TRBV7-9 with TRBJ1-2; D might be TRBD1 (5 bases). The germline V gene has CDR1 SEHNR and CDR2 FQNEAQ (reference sequence). This CDR3 contains 15 residues. V was shortened by 0 bases and J by 2 bases, with 10 bases between the two germline ends. CDR3 region: CASSLALAGNYGYTF. The CDR3 DNA follows: TGTGCCAGCAGCTTAGCGCTGGCAGGGAACTATGGCTACACCTTC. The variable domain in full, completed from reference TRBV7-9 and TRBJ1-2, reads DTGVSQNPRHKITKRGQNVTFRCDPISEHNRLYWYRQTLGQGPEFLTYFQNEAQLEKSRLLSDRFSAERPKGSFSTLEIQRTEQGDSAMYLCASSLALAGNYGYTFGSGTRLTVV.

This clone was counted only a few times. The CDR3 region has the DNA TGTGCCAGCAGTGACTCGGGCCGTGGCGAGCAGTTCTTC. Its protein product is CASSDSGRGEQFF. The V gene is TRBV6-4, the J gene TRBJ2-1; D gene unclear. Germline V gene data show CDR1 as MRHNA and CDR2 as SNTAGT. V dropped 0 bases and J dropped 10 bases, with 10 bases sitting between them. The CDR3 covers 13 residues.

This chain connects TRBV6-4 to TRBJ2-3, with 13 nucleotides matching TRBD2. This CDR3 has 15 residues. CDR1 MRHNA and CDR2 SNTAGT come from the germline V gene. Trimming took 6 bases from V and 4 from J; bases not matched to a gene: 4. The CDR3 nucleotides are TGTGCCAGCAGCGAACTAGCGGGGGGGTCAGATACGCAGTATTTT. Amino acids: CASSELAGGSDTQYF.

The chain recombines TRBV9 with TRBJ1-5, with TRBD1 identical over 10 bases. Trimming took 6 bases from V and 2 from J; bases not matched to a gene: 11. The CDR3 covers 17 residues. Germline CDR1 and CDR2: SGDLS and YYNGEE. The CDR3 region has the DNA TGTGCCAGCAACCGAACCGGGACAGGGGAGGGCAATCAGCCCCAGCATTTT. Amino acids: CASNRTGTGEGNQPQHF.

DNA for the CDR3: TGTGCCAGCAGTCCCGGGTCCCCCTACGAGCAGTACTTC. This sequence encodes CASSPGSPYEQYF. The chain carries TRBV28 and TRBJ2-7; D gene ambiguous. Trimming stripped 5 bases from V and 2 bases from J, with 10 bases between. Germline-derived CDR1 and CDR2 are MDHEN and SYDVKM. The CDR3 is 13 amino acids.

This CDR3 is CASSNRGNVDTQYF. In nucleotides, the CDR3 is TGTGCCAGCAGCAACAGGGGGAATGTAGATACGCAGTATTTT. This chain links TRBV5-6 with TRBJ2-3; 8 bases are a match to TRBD1. CDR1 SGHDT and CDR2 YYEEEE come from the germline V gene. The length of the CDR3 is 14 residues. The V gene end was trimmed by 4 bases and the J gene end by 5 bases; junction bases not matched to a gene: 6. Complete variable domain (other parts from reference TRBV5-6 and TRBJ2-3): DAGVTQSPTHLIKTRGQQVTLRCSPKSGHDTVSWYQQALGQGPQFIFQYYEEEERQRGNFPDRFSGHQFPNYSSELNVNALLLGDSALYLCASSNRGNVDTQYFGPGTRLTVL.

The V call is TRBV7-2, the J call TRBJ2-7; no reliable D call. The ends were cut back, 2 bases at V and 6 bases at J, with 5 bases in the middle. This CDR3 has 11 amino acids. Germline-derived CDR1 and CDR2 are SGHTA and FQGNSA. CDR3 amino acids: CASSLYFEQYF. CDR3 bases: TGTGCCAGCAGCTTATATTTCGAGCAGTACTTC.

This clone was counted once. The chain links TRBV18 to TRBJ2-7, with 9 positions matching TRBD1. The J segment lost 3 bases and the V segment lost 6 bases, leaving 9 bases of the junction unmatched. Germline V CDR1 and CDR2: KGHSH, LQKENI. The CDR3 spans 15 residues. The chain's CDR3 is CASSRPGQGFYEQYF. Written as DNA, the CDR3 is TGTGCCAGCTCCCGTCCGGGACAGGGATTCTACGAGCAGTACTTC.

The sample holds a few counts of this clone. The chain carries TRBV30 and TRBJ1-3, with 7 bases matching TRBD1. The V gene's germline CDR1 is GTSNPN and CDR2 SVGIG (reference sequence). V was pared by 7 bases and J by 4 bases, with 19 bases of the junction left unmatched. This CDR3 comprises 17 residues. Here the CDR3 reads CAYLPGGGRLFGNTIYF. The CDR3 DNA reads TGTGCCTACCTACCAGGGGGAGGCCGGTTGTTCGGAAACACCATATATTTT.

V and J are TRBV19 and TRBJ2-1; 7 bases line up with TRBD1. CDR3 length equals 14 residues. The V gene end was trimmed by 3 bases and the J gene end by 5 bases; junction bases not matched to a gene: 4. The germline V gene has CDR1 LNHDA and CDR2 SQIVND (reference sequence). The CDR3 bases are TGTGCCAGTAGTATTTTTAGGGGGCACAATGAGCAGTTCTTC. As protein: CASSIFRGHNEQFF.